The TCR beta chain under discussion was sequenced for a study of blood T cell repertoires in COVID-19. On the study more broadly: PBMCs, B-cell-depleted T cells, or T cells provided the cDNA or gDNA that made up the material.

As processed by the authors: Cell counts per sample came from amplifying reference gene primers. The data were produced by immunoSEQ multiplex PCR, yet TCRdb's version contains in-frame clones alone and is incomplete. V and J calls and clone size are copied from that table; D and trimming were computed from the DNA. Of roughly 150,000 clones listed, 84% are singletons. This CDR3 is built from 13 residues. V lost 4 bases, J lost 5 bases, and 12 bases lay in between. Germline loops: CDR1 SGHRS, CDR2 YFSETQ. The origin of this receptor is a woman aged 45 to 65 in a cohort sampled during active or convalescent COVID-19. V and J are TRBV5-1 and TRBJ1-2; TRBD1 might be the D (6 bases). Sequencing was performed on peripheral blood. The CDR3 DNA reads TGCGCCAGCAGCCCCACCCAGGGGTATGGCTACACCTTC. This translates into CASSPTQGYGYTF.